This TCR beta chain derives from a study of T cell clonality in common variable immunodeficiency. Study-level results: CVID subjects had higher TCRbeta clonality than healthy controls, most marked in about a third. Fewer deletions and N-nucleotide insertions were reportedly seen in common variable immunodeficiency TCR beta sequences. The cause of increased CVID clonality remains unclear without subpopulation sequencing.

This clone was recorded at least ten times. Antigen specificity is unknown. The read ends 3 residues before the CDR3 terminus; that terminus is restored from the germline J gene. Some clones are missing from TCRdb's copy, which holds only in-frame ones; the method was immunoSEQ multiplex PCR. This repertoire holds around 42,000 clones, and none appear only once. The CDR3 runs to 15 residues. V trimming: 6 bases; J trimming: 0 bases; junction bases outside the gene matches: 5. Germline lookup yields CDR1 MNHEY and CDR2 SVGEGT. The clonotype comes from a human donor with common variable immunodeficiency. This chain connects TRBV6-2 or TRBV6-3 to TRBJ2-7; 10 nucleotides align to TRBD2. What was sequenced was peripheral blood mononuclear cells. The covered CDR3 bases are TGTGCCAGCAGAAGGACTAGCGGCTACTCCTACGAG. Amino acid sequence: CASRRTSGYSYE. The entire CDR3 is CASRRTSGYSYEQYF.